The T cell receptor (beta chain) described here comes from a study of beta chain features in type 1 diabetes. Points from the study as a whole: The study notes PCR might favor shorter templates equally in patients and controls. No resolution was reached here on whether HLA type influences TCRB rearrangement.

This CDR3 spans 14 amino acids. Trimming stripped 6 bases from V and 1 base from J, with 12 bases between. Germline V gene lookup returns CDR1 MNHEY and CDR2 SVGAGI. This clone was seen a single time. What it binds is not known. Sampling consisted of one heparinised blood draw per donor, averaging around 100 mL. Markers CD45RO/CCR7/CD25/CD127/CD95/CD27 served to sort CD4+ naive, central memory, regulatory and stem cell-like memory cells. All of the isolated RNA was reverse transcribed, so expressed TCRB transcripts were sequenced. Sequencing was performed with immunoSEQ multiplex PCR; in TCRdb, only in-frame clones are kept and a portion is missing. The repertoire includes about 290,000 clones, about 7.8% of them detected once, and approximately 0.99% sits in the top ten.

The rearrangement links TRBV6-5 to TRBJ1-2; D unclear. Sequencing was performed on central memory CD4+ T cells from blood. The clonotype originates from a woman between 18 and 29 years old in good health. DNA of the CDR3: TGTGCCAGCAGCTTTGACCCGTATAACTATGGCTACACCTTC. This sequence encodes CASSFDPYNYGYTF.